The 29 T cell receptor beta chains in this list originate from one sample, sequenced in a study of regulatory T cells in long-lasting Graves disease. To make TCR beta libraries, researchers used iRepertoire HTBI primers and Arm-PCR of CDR3 regions. TCRdb recomputed calls from the multiplex PCR reads with MiXCR, one row per CDR3 protein. Found here are 450,000 to 500,000 distinct CDR3 sequences, around 15% of them singletons; the top ten hold more than 10%. Time point specified: newly diagnosed GD, antithyroid drugs for less than 3 months. Construction of the TCR library relied on RNA isolated from PBMCs. These data also featured in a second study, about T cells in Graves' hyperthyroidism and ophthalmopathy.

Material: peripheral blood mononuclear cells (PBMCs), obtained at new diagnosis, from a patient treated with antithyroid drugs. These receptors were taken from a man in his forties or fifties with Graves disease.

Notes on this clonotype: A far larger clone is only one base removed, so a read error is likely. The V call is TRBV11-2, the J call TRBJ1-1; perhaps TRBD1 as D (6 bases). V lost 5 bases to trimming and J lost 3 bases, with 19 bases between them. This CDR3 has 16 amino acids. The germline CDR1 and CDR2 sequences are SGHAT and FQNNGV. CDR3 loop: CASSRAGAGSDTEAFF. The CDR3 DNA reads TGTGCCAGCAGCCGAGCAGGGGCCGGCTCGGACACTGAAGCTTTCTTT.

There are a few counts of this clonotype. The chain uses TRBV3-1 and TRBJ2-1; 9 nucleotides align to TRBD2. Germline values: CDR1 LGHDT, CDR2 YNNKEL (reference sequence). This CDR3 has 18 residues. V trimming: 0 bases; J trimming: 6 bases; junction bases outside the gene matches: 12. The CDR3 DNA reads TGTGCCAGCAGCCAAGACGGGAATAGCGGGAGACTCCTCAATGAGCAGTTCTTC. Its translation: CASSQDGNSGRLLNEQFF.

This clonotype was recorded a few times. J is TRBJ2-5 and V is TRBV24-1; TRBD1 is a possible D gene (5 bases). The CDR3 runs 14 residues. Looked up from germline, CDR1 is KGHDR and CDR2 is SFDVKD. V gave up 4 bases and J gave up 1 base, with 9 bases separating them. In nucleotides, the CDR3 is TGTGCCACCAGTGACCCTGACAGCCAAGAGACCCAGTACTTC. Translation gives CATSDPDSQETQYF.

This clonotype was seen a few times. The chain couples TRBV7-9 to TRBJ2-7; TRBD2 is a possible D gene (6 bases). Germline lookup yields CDR1 SEHNR and CDR2 FQNEAQ (reference sequence). This CDR3 has 14 residues. V shed 2 bases and J shed 3 bases, with 11 bases lying between them. CDR3 sequence: CASSLQEGIYEQYF. CDR3 DNA sequence: TGTGCCAGCAGCTTACAGGAGGGGATCTACGAGCAGTACTTC. The variable domain in full, completed from reference TRBV7-9 and TRBJ2-7, reads DTGVSQNPRHKITKRGQNVTFRCDPISEHNRLYWYRQTLGQGPEFLTYFQNEAQLEKSRLLSDRFSAERPKGSFSTLEIQRTEQGDSAMYLCASSLQEGIYEQYFGPGTRLTVT.

This clonotype was counted at least ten times. This chain links TRBV11-2 with TRBJ2-5, with 12 bases identical to TRBD2. Per the germline V gene, CDR1 is SGHAT and CDR2 is FQNNGV. The CDR3 is 15 amino acids. V gave up 5 bases and J gave up 5 bases; unmatched junction bases: 6. CDR3 DNA sequence: TGTGCCAGCAGCCACCGGACTAGCGGGAAGGAGACCCAGTACTTC. This sequence encodes CASSHRTSGKETQYF.

The chain recombines TRBV29-1 with TRBJ1-1; 7 bases are shared with TRBD1. Trimming cost V 4 bases and J 12 bases; bases outside gene matches: 5. Germline V gene sequence: CDR1 SQVTM, CDR2 ANQGSEA. This CDR3 has 10 residues. The CDR3 coding sequence is TGCAGCGTTGGGCAGGGGGTAACTTTCTTT. Residues: CSVGQGVTFF.

The chain links TRBV24-1 to TRBJ1-5; TRBD1 matches at 8 bases. Germline V CDR1 and CDR2: KGHDR, SFDVKD. J gave up 4 bases and V 6 bases, and 7 bases lay outside the gene matches. The CDR3 sequence is 15 residues long. In DNA form, the CDR3 reads TGTGCCACCAGTAACGACAGGGGCGGGAATCAGCCCCAGCATTTT. Its translation: CATSNDRGGNQPQHF.

This clonotype was recorded many times. This sequence joins TRBV18 and TRBJ1-5; D ambiguous. The V gene lost 3 bases and the J gene lost 4 bases, with 10 bases spanning the gap. This CDR3 has 14 residues. Looked up from germline, CDR1 is KGHSH and CDR2 is LQKENI. In DNA, the CDR3 is TGTGCCAGCTCACCGGCCGCCTTGAATCAGCCCCAGCATTTT. It codes for CASSPAALNQPQHF. The full variable domain, its missing parts supplied by reference TRBV18 and TRBJ1-5, is NAGVMQNPRHLVRRRGQEARLRCSPMKGHSHVYWYRQLPEEGLKFMVYLQKENIIDESGMPKERFSAEFPKEGPSILRIQQVVRGDSAAYFCASSPAALNQPQHFGDGTRLSIL.

The chain links TRBV9 to TRBJ1-2, with a possible D match to TRBD1 (5 bases). CDR3 size: 14 residues. Between the trimmed V and J ends, which lost 0 bases and 3 bases, there was a span of 9 bases. The V gene's germline CDR1 is SGDLS and CDR2 YYNGEE. As DNA, the CDR3 is TGTGCCAGCAGCGTAGGGGGGGGGGACTATGGCTACACCTTC. This translates into CASSVGGGDYGYTF.

The table lists this clonotype with many counts. This chain connects TRBV7-2 to TRBJ2-7, with TRBD2 matching 8 bases. Germline V gene sequence: CDR1 SGHTA, CDR2 FQGNSA. Trimming at V came to 5 bases and at J to 0 bases, leaving 3 bases not matched to a gene. CDR3 length: 14 residues. The CDR3 spells CASSRAGGSYEQYF. The CDR3 coding sequence is TGTGCCAGCAGCCGGGCGGGAGGCTCCTACGAGCAGTACTTC. The full variable domain, rest sourced from reference TRBV7-2 and TRBJ2-7, is GAGVSQSPSNKVTEKGKDVELRCDPISGHTALYWYRQSLGQGLEFLIYFQGNSAPDKSGLPSDRFSAERTGGSVSTLTIQRTQQEDSAVYLCASSRAGGSYEQYFGPGTRLTVT.

This chain joins TRBV19 and TRBJ1-4; no clear D gene. V lost 7 bases and J lost 8, with 14 bases in between. The CDR3 sequence is 13 residues long. Germline-derived CDR1 and CDR2 are LNHDA and SQIVND (reference sequence). CDR3 protein: CASNRAFREKLFF. The CDR3 bases are TGTGCCAGTAACCGGGCTTTTCGAGAAAAACTGTTTTTT.

This clonotype was seen ten or more times. The rearrangement uses TRBV6-5 and TRBJ2-5; 15 bases match TRBD2. This CDR3 is built from 18 residues. The J segment lost 4 bases and the V segment lost 4 bases, leaving 10 bases of the junction unmatched. Per the germline V gene, CDR1 is MNHEY and CDR2 is SVGAGI. CDR3 region: CASSSTRGLAGGRETQYF. For the CDR3, the DNA is TGTGCCAGCAGTTCCACTCGGGGACTAGCGGGAGGCCGAGAGACCCAGTACTTC.

The table lists this clonotype with a few counts. The V call is TRBV2, the J call TRBJ1-4, with D unclear. The germline gives CDR1 SNHLY, CDR2 FYNNEI. V was clipped by 7 bases and J by 0 bases, with 6 bases between them. The CDR3 totals 13 residues. This CDR3 is CASKATTNEKLFF. CDR3 coding DNA: TGTGCCAGCAAGGCAACAACTAATGAAAAACTGTTTTTT. Full variable domain (remainder filled in from reference TRBV2 and TRBJ1-4): EPEVTQTPSHQVTQMGQEVILRCVPISNHLYFYWYRQILGQKVEFLVSFYNNEISEKSEIFDDQFSVERPDGSNFTLKIRSTKLEDSAMYFCASKATTNEKLFFGSGTQLSVL.

This chain joins TRBV20-1 and TRBJ1-1; D possibly corresponds to TRBD1 (5 bases). The germline gives CDR1 DFQATT, CDR2 SNEGSKA (reference sequence). The CDR3 extends over 13 amino acids. The V and J ends lost 3 bases and 6 bases respectively, with 14 bases between them. The CDR3 spells CSASGGSNAEAFF. The CDR3 DNA reads TGCAGTGCTAGCGGGGGGAGTAACGCTGAAGCTTTCTTT.

This clonotype was counted only a few times. V and J are TRBV15 and TRBJ2-7, with D perhaps TRBD1 (5 bases). Germline V CDR1 and CDR2: LNHNV, YYDKDF (reference sequence). Trimming took 3 bases from V and 5 from J, leaving 11 bases between them. The CDR3 is 13 residues long. DNA of the CDR3: TGTGCCACCAGCAGCTTAGGGGTCCACGAGCAGTACTTC. It specifies CATSSLGVHEQYF.

The sample holds many counts of this clonotype. This chain joins TRBV6-2 or TRBV6-3 and TRBJ2-3; 15 bases fit TRBD2. Germline values: CDR1 MNHEY, CDR2 SVGEGT. V gave up 6 bases and J gave up 0 bases; unmatched junction bases: 7. The CDR3 contains 18 residues. The CDR3 nucleotides read TGTGCCAGCAGGACGGGACTAGCGGGAGGCTCTAGCACAGATACGCAGTATTTT. Its protein product is CASRTGLAGGSSTDTQYF.

This clonotype was seen only a few times. The chain uses TRBV28 and TRBJ2-7; D unclear. CDR1 is MDHEN and CDR2 is SYDVKM in the germline V gene. The CDR3 contains 12 residues. V dropped 5 bases and J dropped 5 bases, with 10 bases sitting between them. As DNA, the CDR3 is TGTGCCAGCAGTCCCCTCTCTAACGAGCAGTACTTC. It encodes CASSPLSNEQYF.

The rearrangement links TRBV6-1 to TRBJ1-4; no firm D call. Trimming stripped 5 bases from V and 7 bases from J, with 11 bases between. The germline gives CDR1 MNHNS, CDR2 SASEGT. The CDR3 is made up of 13 amino acids. CDR3 bases: TGTGCCAGCAGTAAGGAGACCGGTGAAAAACTGTTTTTT. Translating gives CASSKETGEKLFF.

The V call is TRBV5-1, the J call TRBJ2-7; D remains ambiguous. V was clipped by 2 bases and J by 1 base, with 7 bases between them. The CDR3 totals 13 residues. Germline V CDR1 and CDR2: SGHRS, YFSETQ. The CDR3 DNA reads TGCGCCAGCAGCTTTGAACCTTCCTACGAGCAGTACTTC. Translation gives CASSFEPSYEQYF.

In its sample, this clonotype was seen a few times. The chain has TRBV29-1 and TRBJ2-1; weak D call: TRBD1 (6 bases). V lost 7 bases, J lost 6 bases, and 16 bases lay in between. Germline CDR1 and CDR2: SQVTM and ANQGSEA. The CDR3 length is 13 residues. The CDR3 sequence: CSAMGGTTNEQFF. The CDR3 coding sequence is TGCAGCGCCATGGGTGGGACAACCAATGAGCAGTTCTTC.

This clonotype was picked up many times. The rearrangement joins TRBV28 to TRBJ2-1, with D uncertain. V gave up 1 base and J gave up 7 bases, with 5 bases separating them. Germline V gives CDR1 MDHEN, CDR2 SYDVKM. The CDR3 loop spans 12 amino acids. The CDR3 is CASSLLKNEQFF. The CDR3 DNA follows: TGTGCCAGCAGTTTATTGAAGAATGAGCAGTTCTTC.

The sample holds a few counts of this clonotype. This sequence joins TRBV20-1 and TRBJ2-5, with TRBD2 matching over 10 bases. This CDR3 is 14 amino acids long. V trimming: 6 bases; J trimming: 4 bases; junction bases outside the gene matches: 8. The germline V gene encodes CDR1 DFQATT and CDR2 SNEGSKA (reference sequence). The CDR3 DNA reads as TGCAGTGCCAGCCTAGCGGGAGTGACAGAGACCCAGTACTTC. Translating gives CSASLAGVTETQYF.

V gene TRBV11-2 combines with J gene TRBJ2-5; perhaps TRBD2 as D (6 bases). Trimming stripped 3 bases from V and 5 bases from J, with 13 bases between. There are 14 residues in the CDR3. Germline-derived CDR1 and CDR2 are SGHAT and FQNNGV. The chain's CDR3 is CASSFRPGVETQYF. CDR3 in DNA: TGTGCCAGCAGCTTCCGACCGGGAGTCGAGACCCAGTACTTC.

This clonotype was seen only once. A far larger clone is one nucleotide away, so this likely arose from a read error. The CDR3 ends on some other residue instead of the conserved phenylalanine or tryptophan, so this is likely a read error. This rearrangement joins TRBV6-2 or TRBV6-3 to TRBJ1-1, with D unresolved. The V end lost 4 bases, the J end lost 1 base, and 7 bases lay between the germline ends. Germline values: CDR1 MNHEY, CDR2 SVGEGT. The CDR3 runs 13 residues. The CDR3 loop reads CASSLPSNTEAFL. The CDR3 DNA sequence: TGTGCCAGCAGTTTACCTTCGAACACTGAAGCTTTCCTT.

Many counts were recorded for this clonotype. The CDR3 region has the DNA TGTGCCAGCGGGACACCTAACACCGGGGAGCTGTTTTTT. Translating it yields CASGTPNTGELFF. The chain employs TRBV9 and TRBJ2-2, with a tentative D call TRBD1 (6 bases). The CDR3 is 13 amino acids. V lost 7 bases and J 2 bases, leaving 9 bases between the germline ends. Germline V gene lookup returns CDR1 SGDLS and CDR2 YYNGEE.

This clonotype was observed a handful of times. This sequence joins TRBV10-3 and TRBJ1-4, with TRBD1 matching 8 bases. CDR3 length: 16 amino acids. Trimming took 2 bases from V and 7 from J; bases not matched to a gene: 9. CDR1 ENHRY and CDR2 SYGVKD come from the germline V gene. Here the CDR3 reads CAISETSRGLGEKLFF. CDR3 sequence (DNA): TGTGCCATCAGTGAGACCAGCAGGGGGCTTGGTGAAAAACTGTTTTTT.

This clonotype appeared many times. The chain links TRBV7-2 to TRBJ2-3; 10 bases map to TRBD2. The CDR3 runs 14 residues. Germline V CDR1 and CDR2: SGHTA, FQGNSA. The junction had 3 bases not matched to a gene; V was cut back by 5 bases and J by 4 bases. The CDR3 nucleotides read TGTGCCAGCAGCCCGGGACTAGCGTCAGATACGCAGTATTTT. Translating gives CASSPGLASDTQYF.

This sequence joins TRBV4-1 and TRBJ2-7; 7 positions match TRBD2. CDR3 length: 15 residues. The germline V gene has CDR1 MGHRA and CDR2 YSYEKL. Unmatched junction bases numbered 5, after V lost 3 bases and J lost 0 bases. CDR3 in amino acids: CASSHLAGLSYEQYF. The CDR3 DNA reads as TGCGCCAGCAGCCATTTAGCGGGCCTCTCCTACGAGCAGTACTTC.

This clonotype was seen only a few times. V and J are TRBV20-1 and TRBJ2-1; 7 bases agree with TRBD1. Trimming took 0 bases from V and 0 from J; bases not matched to a gene: 5. The CDR3 contains 16 residues. The germline gives CDR1 DFQATT, CDR2 SNEGSKA (reference sequence). CDR3 loop: CSAREGQRSSYNEQFF. CDR3 bases: TGCAGTGCTAGAGAGGGACAGAGGAGCTCCTACAATGAGCAGTTCTTC.